Each of the 20 T cell receptor beta chains below was sequenced from the same sample in a study of T cell responses to AZD1222 COVID-19 vaccine. Here immunoSEQ multiplex PCR was the method, and the copy in TCRdb shows in-frame clones only, minus some. The sample carries some 130,000 clones, around 93% recorded once. The source material was peripheral blood, sampled on day 0 of AZD1222 vaccination. The receptor source for this set is an adult in good health.

The gene calls are TRBV9 and TRBJ1-5; TRBD1 agrees at 8 bases. The germline V gene has CDR1 SGDLS and CDR2 YYNGEE. Trimming took 3 bases from V and 6 from J; bases not matched to a gene: 5. The CDR3 extends over 14 amino acids. CDR3 nucleotides: TGTGCCAGCAGCGCCACGGACAGGGTTCAGCCCCAGCATTTT. Amino acids: CASSATDRVQPQHF.

The chain uses TRBV2 and TRBJ2-5; 9 nucleotides match TRBD1. Germline V CDR1 and CDR2: SNHLY, FYNNEI. V was clipped by 8 bases and J by 4 bases; unmatched bases: 2. There are 12 residues in the CDR3. In DNA, the CDR3 is TGTGCCAGCCTGGACAGGGGAGAGACCCAGTACTTC. The encoded protein is CASLDRGETQYF.

The V call is TRBV30, the J call TRBJ2-4, with D maybe TRBD1 (5 bases). The V end was cut by 5 bases, the J end by 5 bases, with 19 bases between. The CDR3 runs 15 residues. Germline V gene sequence: CDR1 GTSNPN, CDR2 SVGIG (reference sequence). The CDR3 loop reads CAWGRRWGWENIQYF. The CDR3 coding sequence is TGTGCCTGGGGGCGTAGGTGGGGCTGGGAAAACATTCAGTACTTC. Combining the CDR3 with reference TRBV30 and TRBJ2-4 gives the whole variable domain SQTIHQWPATLVQPVGSPLSLECTVEGTSNPNLYWYRQAAGRGLQLLFYSVGIGQISSEVPQNLSASRPQDRQFILSSKKLLLSDSGFYLCAWGRRWGWENIQYFGAGTRLSVL.

This chain links TRBV4-2 with TRBJ1-3, with D possibly being TRBD1 (6 bases). This CDR3 has 17 amino acids. Per the germline V gene, CDR1 is LGHNA and CDR2 is YNFKEQ. The V end lost 2 bases, the J end lost 0 bases, and 14 bases lay between the germline ends. CDR3 amino acids: CASSQRPRGNSGNTIYF. The CDR3 nucleotides are TGTGCCAGCAGCCAAAGACCGAGGGGGAACTCTGGAAACACCATATATTTT.

The chain is built from TRBV11-2 and TRBJ2-7; D perhaps matches TRBD1 (5 bases). From germline, CDR1 is SGHAT and CDR2 FQNNGV. The V end was cut by 0 bases, the J end by 3 bases, with 12 bases between. This CDR3 has 15 residues. CDR3 nucleotide sequence: TGTGCCAGCAGCTTAGATCGACAGTACAACTACGAGCAGTACTTC. Protein product: CASSLDRQYNYEQYF.

This CDR3 is CASSRQRGQRNTEAFF. CDR3 nucleotide sequence: TGTGCCAGCTCACGTCAACGGGGACAGAGGAACACTGAAGCTTTCTTT. The chain carries TRBV18 and TRBJ1-1; 7 bases match TRBD1. The ends lost 4 bases at V and 1 base at J; junction bases unmatched: 9. CDR1 and CDR2 (germline): KGHSH, LQKENI. CDR3 length equals 16 residues. The full variable domain, its missing parts supplied by reference TRBV18 and TRBJ1-1, is NAGVMQNPRHLVRRRGQEARLRCSPMKGHSHVYWYRQLPEEGLKFMVYLQKENIIDESGMPKERFSAEFPKEGPSILRIQQVVRGDSAAYFCASSRQRGQRNTEAFFGQGTRLTVV.

In its sample, this clone was seen once. The gene calls are TRBV9 and TRBJ1-1, with D unresolved. Trimming took off 0 bases at V and 0 bases at J, with 3 bases between the two ends. The CDR3 covers 13 residues. Germline CDR1 and CDR2: SGDLS and YYNGEE. The CDR3 DNA is TGTGCCAGCAGCGTAGGTATGAACACTGAAGCTTTCTTT. Its translation: CASSVGMNTEAFF.

The gene calls are TRBV12-5 and TRBJ1-3; D unclear. This CDR3 has 12 residues. Germline assignment: CDR1 LGHNT and CDR2 FRNRAP. V lost 4 bases to trimming and J lost 2 bases, with 3 bases between them. The CDR3 DNA sequence: TGTGCTAGTGGTTCGCCTGGAAACACCATATATTTT. Its protein is CASGSPGNTIYF.

The sample holds one count of this clone. The chain employs TRBV19 and TRBJ2-1; 8 nucleotides align to TRBD1. CDR3 length: 15 residues. Per germline, CDR1 LNHDA and CDR2 SQIVND (reference sequence). Losses at the gene ends were 5 bases for V and 4 bases for J; bases not matched to a gene: 7. CDR3 bases: TGTGCCAGTAGTCTTACAGGGGGTGGGTACAATGAGCAGTTCTTC. Its translation is CASSLTGGGYNEQFF.

The gene calls are TRBV5-1 and TRBJ2-5; no reliable D call. V was clipped by 4 bases and J by 5 bases, with 6 bases between them. The germline gives CDR1 SGHRS, CDR2 YFSETQ. This CDR3 contains 11 residues. The CDR3 DNA reads as TGCGCCAGCAGCGGATCGGAGACCCAGTACTTC. Protein sequence: CASSGSETQYF.

DNA of the CDR3: TGTGCCAGCAGTCTCGTCGGGGGCAATCAGCCCCAGCATTTT. Protein product: CASSLVGGNQPQHF. The chain uses TRBV5-5 and TRBJ1-5; D is ambiguous. Deletions cut 5 bases from V and 2 bases from J, with 11 bases between. CDR3 size: 14 residues. Per the germline V gene, CDR1 is SGHKS and CDR2 is YYEKEE (reference sequence).

The gene calls are TRBV3-1 (or the pseudogene TRBV3-2) and TRBJ1-2; no definite D call. Trimming took off 5 bases at V and 0 bases at J, with 13 bases between the two ends. The CDR3 loop spans 15 amino acids. Per germline, CDR1 LGHDT and CDR2 YNNKEL (reference sequence). CDR3 region: CASSKGGGPNYGYTF. Written as DNA, the CDR3 is TGTGCCAGCAGCAAAGGAGGAGGACCTAACTATGGCTACACCTTC.

J is TRBJ2-7 and V is TRBV11-3; possibly TRBD1 or TRBD2 for D (5 bases each). The V gene's germline CDR1 is SGHNT and CDR2 YENEEA. CDR3 length equals 13 residues. V shed 1 base and J shed 3 bases, with 7 bases lying between them. CDR3 nucleotide sequence: TGTGCCAGCAGCTTAGGGGGGAGCTACGAGCAGTACTTC. Its translation: CASSLGGSYEQYF.

The V gene is TRBV9, the J gene TRBJ2-2, with 8 bases lining up with TRBD1. The germline V gene has CDR1 SGDLS and CDR2 YYNGEE. V trimming: 4 bases; J trimming: 7 bases; junction bases outside the gene matches: 9. The length of the CDR3 is 15 residues. The CDR3 here is CASSSTRGQGGELFF. The CDR3 DNA is TGTGCCAGCAGCTCTACCAGGGGGCAGGGCGGGGAGCTGTTTTTT.

The chain employs TRBV27 and TRBJ2-4; D is unclear. V dropped 2 bases and J dropped 9 bases, with 11 bases sitting between them. The CDR3 totals 13 residues. Germline V gene sequence: CDR1 MNHEY, CDR2 SMNVEV (reference sequence). CDR3: CASSLRPNLIQYF. CDR3 coding DNA: TGTGCCAGCAGTTTAAGACCTAATCTCATTCAGTACTTC.

This clone appeared a single time. The CDR3, as DNA: TGTGCCAGCAGCGTAGAGTGGGAAGGCAATGAGCAGTTCTTC. It codes for CASSVEWEGNEQFF. The gene calls are TRBV9 and TRBJ2-1; no definite D call. Trimming took off 0 bases at V and 6 bases at J, with 10 bases between the two ends. Germline lookup yields CDR1 SGDLS and CDR2 YYNGEE. The CDR3 is 14 residues long.

The CDR3 coding sequence is TGTGCCAGCAGCTTACGAACAGGGAATCAGCCCCAGCATTTT. It translates to CASSLRTGNQPQHF. The J gene is TRBJ1-5, the V gene TRBV7-8, with D possibly being TRBD1 (6 bases). V was cut by 2 bases and J by 4 bases, with 9 bases left in between. Germline lookup yields CDR1 SGHVS and CDR2 FQNEAQ. This CDR3 is 14 amino acids long.

The chain combines TRBV5-8 with TRBJ1-1; the D is unclear. Trimming cost V 0 bases and J 4 bases, with 7 bases left between them. This CDR3 comprises 13 residues. Per the germline V gene, CDR1 is SGHTS and CDR2 is YDEGEE. The chain's CDR3 is CASSLVGSTEAFF. As DNA, the CDR3 is TGTGCCAGCAGCTTGGTCGGGTCCACTGAAGCTTTCTTT.

The chain joins TRBV18 to TRBJ2-1; 9 bases match TRBD2. V was pared by 4 bases and J by 9 bases, with 10 bases of the junction left unmatched. Germline assignment: CDR1 KGHSH and CDR2 LQKENI. This CDR3 is built from 15 residues. CDR3 loop: CASSRGGRALLEQFF. The DNA for the CDR3 is TGTGCCAGCTCACGCGGCGGGAGGGCCCTCCTTGAGCAGTTCTTC.

This clone was seen just once. The V and J genes are TRBV24-1 and TRBJ1-2, with 7 positions matching TRBD1. V lost 7 bases to trimming and J lost 5 bases; unmatched junction nucleotides: 6. The CDR3 has 13 residues. Germline V gene data show CDR1 as KGHDR and CDR2 as SFDVKD. The DNA of the CDR3 is TGTGCCACCAGCACCGACAGGGAGTATGGCTACACCTTC. Translating it yields CATSTDREYGYTF.